The clone carrying this T cell receptor (beta chain) has more than one count but fewer than ten. Its antigen remains unidentified. The germline gives CDR1 MNHNS, CDR2 SASEGT. Trimming took 2 bases from V and 6 from J, leaving 16 bases between them. The CDR3 sequence is 15 residues long. These data come from a study of T cell repertoires in cytomegalovirus infection. Turning to the study itself: It was the public TCR beta signatures that indicated both CMV infection and matching HLA type.

Findings and limits, study-wide: Within the response measured ex vivo, HLA-C-restricted CMV-specific TCR beta clonotypes were dominant. Cumulative frequency of public TCR beta families picked out carriers of CMV plus the relevant HLA.

TCRdb recomputed calls from the reads with MiXCR, one row per CDR3 protein. The data contain some 680,000 distinct CDR3 sequences, 35% of them singletons. The V gene is TRBV6-1, the J gene TRBJ1-2; perhaps TRBD1 as D (6 bases). What was sequenced was PBMCs. The receptor's source is a human donor in good health (CMV status not recorded). Some clones in this sample may be carry-over from other donors' samples. The CDR3 bases are TGTGCCAGCAGTGAATGGGGGGGCGAGTACGATGGCTACACCTTC. As protein: CASSEWGGEYDGYTF.